Presented here are 26 T cell receptor beta chains from one specimen sequenced in a study of cytomegalovirus exposure and HLA in healthy donors. Use of 60 Vbeta and 13 Jbeta primers characterized the PCR. Repertoires were generated with immunoSEQ multiplex PCR, while TCRdb's copy carries only in-frame clones and drops some. The sample yields around 97,000 clones, 60% to 70% seen once. Sequences were obtained from PBMCs. The source of these receptors is a woman in her 50s in good health and CMV-seronegative.

V and J are TRBV13 and TRBJ2-2; no firm D call. Germline values: CDR1 PRHDT, CDR2 FYEKMQ (reference sequence). The CDR3 has 12 amino acids. V was pared by 3 bases and J by 5 bases, with 4 bases between. The CDR3 DNA reads as TGTGCCAGCAGCTTTAGTACCGGGGAGCTGTTTTTT. This sequence encodes CASSFSTGELFF.

This clone has only a few counts. The chain couples TRBV27 to TRBJ1-2, with a weak D call TRBD1 (6 bases). This CDR3 spans 14 amino acids. CDR1 MNHEY and CDR2 SMNVEV come from the germline V gene (reference sequence). The V and J ends lost 10 bases and 8 bases respectively, with 23 bases between them. The CDR3 region has the DNA TGTGCCACCGTATCTCGGACAGCCCCGTCGGGCTACACCTTC. It encodes CATVSRTAPSGYTF.

The chain combines TRBV7-9 with TRBJ2-1, with TRBD1 matching 10 bases. The J segment lost 10 bases and the V segment lost 5 bases, leaving 8 bases of the junction unmatched. The CDR3 has 14 amino acids. Per germline, CDR1 SEHNR and CDR2 FQNEAQ (reference sequence). The CDR3 nucleotides read TGTGCCAGCAGCCTCGGGACAGGGGAGAACGAGCAGTTCTTC. This encodes CASSLGTGENEQFF.

V and J are TRBV11-2 and TRBJ2-2, with 7 bases lining up with TRBD2. V was clipped by 6 bases and J by 4 bases; unmatched bases: 2. The CDR3 is made up of 13 amino acids. Looked up from germline, CDR1 is SGHAT and CDR2 is FQNNGV. The CDR3 reads CASSVAGTGELFF. CDR3 in DNA: TGTGCCAGCAGTGTAGCGGGCACCGGGGAGCTGTTTTTT.

V is TRBV6-6 and J is TRBJ2-7, with 8 bases fitting TRBD2. CDR3 length: 16 amino acids. Germline values: CDR1 MNHNY, CDR2 SVGAGI (reference sequence). Losses at the gene ends were 7 bases for V and 3 bases for J; bases not matched to a gene: 14. The DNA for the CDR3 is TGTGCCAGCACCCCCGGGGGGGGGCTAGCTAACTACGAGCAGTACTTC. This encodes CASTPGGGLANYEQYF.

This chain uses TRBV2 with TRBJ2-3, with 9 nucleotides matching TRBD2. The CDR3 extends over 15 amino acids. The germline V gene encodes CDR1 SNHLY and CDR2 FYNNEI. Trimming removed 2 bases from V and 1 base from J; junction bases left unmatched: 1. CDR3 DNA: TGTGCCAGCAGTGAAAAGCGGGGGGGCACAGATACGCAGTATTTT. Its protein is CASSEKRGGTDTQYF.

This chain uses TRBV18 with TRBJ2-1, with D perhaps matching TRBD2 (6 bases). CDR1 is KGHSH, CDR2 LQKENI, per germline. The CDR3 has 13 amino acids. V was pared by 4 bases and J by 6 bases, with 10 bases between. As DNA, the CDR3 is TGTGCCAGCTCACTAGCGGAGGGCAATGAGCAGTTCTTC. It specifies CASSLAEGNEQFF.

A remark on this clone: An end of the junction does not agree with germline; a read error may underlie this. V gene TRBV19 combines with J gene TRBJ1-6; maybe TRBD1 (6 bases). There are 16 residues in the CDR3. Germline V gene lookup returns CDR1 LNHDA and CDR2 SQIVND (reference sequence). CDR3 protein: CASSIETGSGNSPLHF. CDR3 in DNA: TGTGCCAGTAGCATAGAAACAGGGAGCGGTAATTCACCCCTCCACTTT.

This rearrangement joins TRBV10-1 to TRBJ2-7; D perhaps matches TRBD2 (6 bases). Looked up from germline, CDR1 is WNHNN and CDR2 is SYGVQD (reference sequence). The ends were cut back, 6 bases at V and 2 bases at J, with 8 bases in the middle. CDR3 size: 12 residues. CDR3 residues: CASSGGAYEQYF. The CDR3 nucleotides read TGCGCCAGCAGCGGCGGGGCCTACGAGCAGTACTTC.

The rearrangement links TRBV18 to TRBJ1-5; D not resolved. The germline V gene encodes CDR1 KGHSH and CDR2 LQKENI. The CDR3 totals 14 residues. V gave up 2 bases and J gave up 6 bases, with 11 bases separating them. The CDR3 region is CASSPGDSGQPQHF. Here the CDR3 DNA reads TGTGCCAGCTCACCAGGAGATTCCGGTCAGCCCCAGCATTTT.

In its sample, this clone was seen a few times. The V gene is TRBV2, the J gene TRBJ1-6; 7 bases agree with TRBD1. The V segment lost 5 bases and the J segment 8 bases; nucleotides outside the gene matches: 3. The CDR3 loop spans 13 amino acids. Germline V gene sequence: CDR1 SNHLY, CDR2 FYNNEI. DNA for the CDR3: TGTGCCAGCAGTAAAACAGGGGATTCACCCCTCCACTTT. Amino acids: CASSKTGDSPLHF.

The J gene is TRBJ2-1, the V gene TRBV18; D is possibly TRBD2 (6 bases). The germline gives CDR1 KGHSH, CDR2 LQKENI. The CDR3 sequence is 14 residues long. The V end lost 4 bases, the J end lost 9 bases, and 16 bases lay between the germline ends. CDR3 sequence reads: CASSRSGDWSEQFF. The DNA for the CDR3 is TGTGCCAGCTCACGGTCCGGGGACTGGAGTGAGCAGTTCTTC.

Details on this clone: Other DNA sequences of this sample code for an identical CDR3. This chain uses TRBV7-9 with TRBJ1-1; 7 nucleotides match TRBD1. This CDR3 comprises 14 residues. Germline V lookup: CDR1 SEHNR, CDR2 FQNEAQ (reference sequence). J lost 4 bases, V lost 8 bases, and 10 bases had no gene match. This chain's CDR3 is CASGRTGGSTEAFF. The CDR3 DNA sequence: TGTGCCAGCGGAAGGACAGGAGGTAGCACTGAAGCTTTCTTT.

The V call is TRBV28, the J call TRBJ1-5, with 8 bases lining up with TRBD1. Trimming cost V 7 bases and J 6 bases; bases outside gene matches: 8. Looked up from germline, CDR1 is MDHEN and CDR2 is SYDVKM. The CDR3 spans 14 residues. CDR3 sequence reads: CASIPSGGGQPQHF. In DNA form, the CDR3 reads TGTGCCAGCATACCCTCAGGGGGCGGTCAGCCCCAGCATTTT. The complete variable domain, with remaining parts taken from reference TRBV28 and TRBJ1-5, reads DVKVTQSSRYLVKRTGEKVFLECVQDMDHENMFWYRQDPGLGLRLIYFSYDVKMKEKGDIPEGYSVSREKKERFSLILESASTNQTSMYLCASIPSGGGQPQHFGDGTRLSIL.

This chain connects TRBV7-9 to TRBJ2-7; D is uncertain. CDR1 is SEHNR, CDR2 FQNEAQ, per germline (reference sequence). CDR3 length: 11 residues. Trimming took 5 bases from V and 1 from J, leaving 3 bases between them. CDR3 bases: TGTGCCAGCAGCCGTTCCTACGAGCAGTACTTC. Protein: CASSRSYEQYF.

The rearrangement links TRBV6-5 to TRBJ2-1; 7 nucleotides agree with TRBD1. CDR1 is MNHEY and CDR2 is SVGAGI in the germline V gene. The CDR3 is 16 amino acids. V shed 2 bases, J shed 3 bases, and the junction held 7 bases outside the gene matches. CDR3 sequence reads: CASSYGDSYVYNEQFF. CDR3 in DNA: TGTGCCAGCAGTTACGGGGACAGTTACGTCTACAATGAGCAGTTCTTC.

The chain employs TRBV4-2 and TRBJ2-3; TRBD2 is a possible D gene (7 bases). Germline V gene lookup returns CDR1 LGHNA and CDR2 YNFKEQ. Trimming cost V 8 bases and J 0 bases, with 21 bases left between them. The CDR3 runs to 17 residues. The CDR3, as DNA: TGTGCCAGCCGGGGGGCGGTGATGGCTGATAGCACAGATACGCAGTATTTT. Residues: CASRGAVMADSTDTQYF.

This clone has a handful of counts. This sequence joins TRBV7-9 and TRBJ2-7; D gene uncertain. CDR1 and CDR2 (germline): SEHNR, FQNEAQ (reference sequence). The CDR3 is 11 amino acids. The V end was cut by 6 bases, the J end by 3 bases, with 6 bases between. The CDR3 region has the DNA TGTGCCAGCAGTTTTATCTACGAGCAGTACTTC. It translates to CASSFIYEQYF.

CDR3 bases: TGTGCCAGCAGCTCGGTCAGGGCTTTGGAGACCCAGTACTTC. It translates to CASSSVRALETQYF. V is TRBV5-6 and J is TRBJ2-5, with D possibly matching TRBD1 (5 bases). The CDR3 sequence is 14 residues long. CDR1 and CDR2 (germline): SGHDT, YYEEEE. V was pared by 3 bases and J by 5 bases, with 14 bases between. Using reference TRBV5-6 and TRBJ2-5 for the parts outside the CDR3, the full variable domain is DAGVTQSPTHLIKTRGQQVTLRCSPKSGHDTVSWYQQALGQGPQFIFQYYEEEERQRGNFPDRFSGHQFPNYSSELNVNALLLGDSALYLCASSSVRALETQYFGPGTRLLVL.

V is TRBV4-1 and J is TRBJ2-3; 14 bases align to TRBD2. CDR1 and CDR2 (germline): MGHRA, YSYEKL. The CDR3 spans 17 residues. V lost 4 bases and J lost 5; bases outside the gene matches: 8. In DNA form, the CDR3 reads TGCGCCAGCAGCCCTTCACGACTAGCGGGGGGGCAAGATACGCAGTATTTT. Translated, it gives CASSPSRLAGGQDTQYF.

V and J are TRBV19 and TRBJ2-7; D not resolved. In germline, CDR1 is LNHDA, CDR2 SQIVND (reference sequence). There are 15 residues in the CDR3. Deletions cut 4 bases from V and 0 bases from J, with 13 bases between. CDR3 sequence (DNA): TGTGCCAGTAGTACCGACCCAGGTATCTCCTACGAGCAGTACTTC. Protein product: CASSTDPGISYEQYF.

This clone showed up just a few times. This chain joins TRBV13 and TRBJ2-2; D is unresolved. Germline V gene sequence: CDR1 PRHDT, CDR2 FYEKMQ (reference sequence). Trimming took 4 bases from V and 0 from J, leaving 3 bases between them. CDR3 length: 13 residues. DNA of the CDR3: TGTGCCAGCAGCTACTCGAACACCGGGGAGCTGTTTTTT. Translated: CASSYSNTGELFF. Full variable domain (rest looked up from reference TRBV13 and TRBJ2-2): AAGVIQSPRHLIKEKRETATLKCYPIPRHDTVYWYQQGPGQDPQFLISFYEKMQSDKGSIPDRFSAQQFSDYHSELNMSSLELGDSALYFCASSYSNTGELFFGEGSRLTVL.

This clone was counted once. This sequence joins TRBV9 and TRBJ2-7; perhaps TRBD2 as D (6 bases). There are 14 residues in the CDR3. Germline CDR1 and CDR2: SGDLS and YYNGEE. The germline V and J ends were trimmed by 7 bases and 0 bases, with 14 bases remaining between them. This CDR3 is CASAVADASYEQYF. CDR3 in DNA: TGTGCCAGCGCTGTAGCGGACGCCTCCTACGAGCAGTACTTC.

In its sample, this clone was seen a few times. The chain recombines TRBV6-6 with TRBJ2-1, with TRBD1 matching over 8 bases. V lost 5 bases to trimming and J lost 5 bases; unmatched junction nucleotides: 5. The CDR3 sequence is 14 residues long. Germline CDR1 reads MNHNY; CDR2 reads SVGAGI (reference sequence). CDR3: CASSRTGQNNEQFF. Written as DNA, the CDR3 is TGTGCCAGCAGTCGGACAGGGCAAAACAATGAGCAGTTCTTC.

The chain is built from TRBV6-1 and TRBJ1-5, with D unresolved. The CDR3 is made up of 15 amino acids. Germline V lookup: CDR1 MNHNS, CDR2 SASEGT. The V and J ends lost 3 bases and 0 bases respectively, with 9 bases between them. This chain's CDR3 is CASSDGSHSNQPQHF. CDR3 coding DNA: TGTGCCAGCAGTGATGGCAGTCATAGCAATCAGCCCCAGCATTTT.

The chain is built from TRBV6-1 and TRBJ1-5; D is possibly TRBD1 (6 bases). This CDR3 comprises 15 residues. CDR1 MNHNS and CDR2 SASEGT come from the germline V gene. V was trimmed by 6 bases and J by 3 bases, leaving 15 bases between them. The CDR3 is CASREIGQINQPQHF. In DNA, the CDR3 is TGTGCCAGCAGAGAAATAGGACAGATCAATCAGCCCCAGCATTTT.